This TCR beta chain came from a study of CD8+ T cells in alopecia areata (dated by TCRdb to between 2017 and 2018). Broadly, across the study: The treated patients, all with moderate-to-severe alopecia areata, were enrolled in an open-label pilot trial of oral tofacitinib given at 5 to 10 mg twice daily. Patients received tofacitinib for 6 to 18 months and were then followed off drug for 6 months to check for delayed response and recurrence. For the treated patients, the SALT score, which quantifies what percentage of scalp surface area is affected, served as the measure of disease severity. In both human patients and the C3H/HeJ mouse model, the study applied high-throughput TCRbeta sequencing to look at T cell clonal expansion in alopecia areata. Human TCRbeta sequencing covered scalp tissue and sorted CD4+ and CD8+ peripheral blood T cells from patchy and totalis/universalis alopecia areata patients and healthy controls. Patients on tofacitinib were biopsied at baseline and after 4 and 24 weeks of treatment, and several of the patients also had a later scalp biopsy. Scalp clonality was compared across normal scalp (n=4), patchy alopecia areata scalp (n=8), and alopecia totalis/universalis scalp (n=8). RNA was obtained with the PAXgene miRNA kit for fixed scalp, the miRNeasy kit for PBMCs, and the RNeasy kit for mouse skin. immunoSEQ multiplex PCR using 35 Vbeta forward primers and 13 Jbeta reverse primers was used to amplify TCRbeta CDR3 regions.

The receptor library was made with the immunoSEQ multiplex PCR assay. RNA was extracted from all samples and reverse transcribed into cDNA as template for TCR sequencing. First-strand cDNA was synthesized with SuperScript III using a 2:1 mix of oligo-dT and random hexamers. A synthetic immune receptor repertoire was used to assess amplification bias, and residual bias was removed computationally. On the authors' methods: After raw reads were preprocessed to remove errors, the CDR3 was defined following IMGT conventions as running from the conserved cysteine to phenylalanine. To get clonality, Shannon entropy was normalized by log2 of the number of productive unique TCRs and the result was subtracted from 1. Scalp TCRbeta sequences were cross-referenced with sorted blood CD4 and CD8 repertoires so that the CD4 or CD8 identity of scalp clones could be inferred. Imported from immuneACCESS, the table was reduced by TCRdb to in-frame sequences with V and J called. These copies leave out some clones; in studies compared against another copy, an unresolved V gene accounts for under half, and the cause of the remainder is not known. V and J calls and clone size come straight from that table; D and trimming were deduced from the DNA. For this sample there are about 260,000 clones; roughly 63% appear just once. Clones ranked in the top ten supply more than 0.85% of the sample.

The paper's findings and limits, for the study overall: Compared with normal scalp, lesional scalp, particularly in alopecia totalis/universalis, had higher clonality and more expanded CD8+ clones, which suggests antigenic drive. Tofacitinib significantly decreased scalp clonality and the number of expanded CD8+ clones among the top 100 scalp clones. Scalp TCR repertoire analysis is complicated because resident alphabeta T cells in normal human skin are also sequenced, whereas mouse skin is dominated by gammadelta T cells. Shared TCR sequences between patients were less evident than in mice, which may be partly attributable to HLA diversity in the patient population. Because the treated cohort was small and had just a single nonresponder, larger studies are needed to establish links between baseline CD8+ expansion and response. Many expanded lesional clones were found to persist in scalp and blood during tofacitinib treatment, and relapse after treatment cessation may be partly explained by this persistence.

Notes on this clone: No antigen is known for it. Base qualities are missing; no much larger clone stands one base away.

Taken from cysteine to phenylalanine, the CDR3 has 16 residues. This entry keeps only the CDR3 DNA: 48 bases, framed from base 1. The germline V gene supplies CDR1 SGHDT and CDR2 YYEEEE. Germline trimming: 0 bases from V, 4 bases from J; junction bases outside gene matches: 5. This sample's treatment or condition label indicates: oral pan-JAK inhibitor, 5-10 mg twice daily. From alopecia areata patients, peripheral blood was collected along with lesional scalp punch biopsies. PBMCs were separated by density centrifugation and stained for CD3, CD4 and CD8, after which CD4+ and CD8+ T cells were sorted on a FACSAria.

The chain was built from TRBV5-6 and TRBJ1-5, and 9 bases in between align with TRBD1. The sample in question was CD4+ T cells sorted from blood, obtained at week 52, from a patient treated with tofacitinib. The origin of this receptor is a human donor with alopecia areata. The CDR3 protein is CASSLGSGTGNQPQHF. At the DNA level, the sequence is TGTGCCAGCAGCTTGGGATCCGGGACAGGGAATCAGCCCCAGCATTTT.